Listed below are T cell receptor beta chains from one sample, sequenced in a study of cytotoxic CD8 clonotypes in ibrutinib-treated CLL. Clones were read by immunoSEQ multiplex PCR, and TCRdb kept only the in-frame ones, dropping some. The sample has approximately 140,000 clones, approximately 75% seen once. The source was PBMCs, collected after 12 months of ibrutinib treatment. The source is a human donor with chronic lymphocytic leukemia. The CDR3 runs from the conserved cysteine through the conserved F or W. The D gene is left open where the match is weak. Clone size is shown for a subset of rows, as once, few, many or a class of expanded clone.

CDR3nt,CDR3aa,d_gene,abundance,v_gene,j_gene
TGTGCCAGCAGCAAGTCCTACGAGCAGTACTTC,CASSKSYEQYF,-,-,TRBV5-6,TRBJ2-7
TGTGCCAGCAGCGCGACAGGGAACATTCAGTACTTC,CASSATGNIQYF,TRBD1,few,TRBV14,TRBJ2-4
TGTGCCAGCAGCGAACAACAGGGGGGCAACACTGAAGCTTTCTTT,CASSEQQGGNTEAFF,TRBD1,-,TRBV9,TRBJ1-1
TGTGCAAGTCGCTTAGCTTTACTAGCGGGAGGACGCGGGGGAAAGACCCAGTACTTC,CASRLALLAGGRGGKTQYF,-,-,TRBV12-2,TRBJ2-5
TGCGCCAGCAGCCAAGGACGAGCAGGGGTAAACACCGGGGAGCTGTTTTTT,CASSQGRAGVNTGELFF,-,-,TRBV4-1,TRBJ2-2
TGTGCCAGCAGTTTGCTTCCCTTCACCCTCCACTTT,CASSLLPFTLHF,-,-,TRBV28,TRBJ1-6
TGTGCCAGCAGTGAAGAGGGAGCCGACACACCCCACATAGGCTACACCTTC,CASSEEGADTPHIGYTF,-,-,TRBV6-1,TRBJ1-2
TGTGCCAGCAGTAAAGAACAGTGGCCCTCTGGAAACACCATATATTTT,CASSKEQWPSGNTIYF,-,-,TRBV2,TRBJ1-3
TGTGCCAGCGCAGCCCGGGACGTTGGCACAGATACGCAGTATTTT,CASAARDVGTDTQYF,-,few,TRBV11-3,TRBJ2-3
TGTGCCAGCAGCGTAGAGGGACAGGGCGGAAATGAGCAGTTCTTC,CASSVEGQGGNEQFF,TRBD1,-,TRBV9,TRBJ2-1
TGTGCCAGCAACGAAGCCGGGACAGGCCGCGGAAAACTGTTTTTT,CASNEAGTGRGKLFF,TRBD1,-,TRBV5-5,TRBJ1-4
TGTGCCAGCAGTTTATGGGGCCAAGAGACCCAGTACTTC,CASSLWGQETQYF,-,-,TRBV27,TRBJ2-5
TGTGCCAGCCGGGACTCGTTTAACACTGAAGCTTTCTTT,CASRDSFNTEAFF,-,-,TRBV28,TRBJ1-1
TGTGCCAGCAGCCTACGCCGGGTCAGGACTGGAAACACCATATATTTT,CASSLRRVRTGNTIYF,-,-,TRBV7-8,TRBJ1-3
TGTGCCAGCAGCTTAGGGGGGAACTCCTACGAGCAGTACTTC,CASSLGGNSYEQYF,-,few,TRBV7-2,TRBJ2-7
TGTGCCAGCAGCTTAATGACCGCCCTTAGCAATCAGCCCCAGCATTTT,CASSLMTALSNQPQHF,-,-,TRBV5-6,TRBJ1-5
TGTGCCAGCAGCTCCACTTACCCCGTTAGAAAACTGTTTTTT,CASSSTYPVRKLFF,-,-,TRBV7-8,TRBJ1-4
TGTGCCAGCAGCTTCATGACGGGGGAGGTTTTGGAGCAGTACTTC,CASSFMTGEVLEQYF,-,-,TRBV7-6,TRBJ2-7
TGTGCCAGCAGCCTAGTAGCGGGGAGGGCAGATACGCAGTATTTT,CASSLVAGRADTQYF,TRBD2,-,TRBV7-3,TRBJ2-3
TGTGCCAGCAGTTTAGTGGGACAGGGTATTACTGAAGCTTTCTTT,CASSLVGQGITEAFF,TRBD1,few,TRBV27,TRBJ1-1
TGCGCCAGCAGCTTGTTGGTATATCCCCTGAGGATTAGTGAGCAGTACTTC,CASSLLVYPLRISEQYF,-,few,TRBV5-1,TRBJ2-7
TGTGCCAGCGTAGCGTCTAGCGGACCTTTGGATACGCAGTATTTT,CASVASSGPLDTQYF,TRBD2,-,TRBV6-5,TRBJ2-3
TGCGCCAGCAGCTTGGTCACAGGGAGGTCGGGCACTGAAGCTTTCTTT,CASSLVTGRSGTEAFF,-,-,TRBV5-1,TRBJ1-1
TGTGCCAGCAGAAGGACTAGCGGCACAGATACGCAGTATTTT,CASRRTSGTDTQYF,TRBD2,-,TRBV28,TRBJ2-3
TGTGCCAGCAGTGAAGATGGCTATGGCTACACCTTC,CASSEDGYGYTF,-,-,TRBV6-1,TRBJ1-2
TGCGCCAGCAGCTTGGACGGCTACTCCTACAATGAGCAGTTCTTC,CASSLDGYSYNEQFF,-,-,TRBV5-1,TRBJ2-1
TGTGCCAGCACCGTCCCGGGGTGGAGAGGATACAATGAGCAGTTCTTC,CASTVPGWRGYNEQFF,-,-,TRBV28,TRBJ2-1
TGCGCCAGCAGCTATCAGACACCTAGCTCCTACGAGCAGTACTTC,CASSYQTPSSYEQYF,-,-,TRBV4-3,TRBJ2-7
TGTGCCAGTAGTCCTACGGCCAGAACGGGCCCCCTCCACTTT,CASSPTARTGPLHF,-,-,TRBV19,TRBJ1-6
TGTGCCAGCAGTTACCTCCTGAACACTGAAGCTTTCTTT,CASSYLLNTEAFF,-,-,TRBV6-5,TRBJ1-1
TGTGCCAGCAGTGAGGGCTACGAGCAGTACTTC,CASSEGYEQYF,-,-,TRBV5-6,TRBJ2-7
TGTGCCAGCAGCCCAGGCGCTGTGGAGCAGTACTTC,CASSPGAVEQYF,-,-,TRBV7-9,TRBJ2-7
TGTGCCAGCAGCGTTGCCCGGGGCTTAAATTCACCCCTCCACTTT,CASSVARGLNSPLHF,-,-,TRBV9,TRBJ1-6
TGTGCCTGGAGTGCCTCAGCGGGGGGTTTCCTGTGGCAGTACTTC,CAWSASAGGFLWQYF,TRBD2,-,TRBV30,TRBJ2-7
TGTGCCAGCAGCCCTCCATTGCCAGGGGCCACCTACGAGCAGTACTTC,CASSPPLPGATYEQYF,-,-,TRBV7-2,TRBJ2-7
TGCAGCGCCCACGAGGGGAGAAACATTCAGTACTTC,CSAHEGRNIQYF,-,few,TRBV29-1,TRBJ2-4
TGTGCCAGCAGCTCGAACTACAGGGCTACCATATATTTT,CASSSNYRATIYF,-,once,TRBV7-2,TRBJ1-3
TGTGCCAGCAGTGATCAGAGAATGGGGGCTTTCTTT,CASSDQRMGAFF,-,few,TRBV2,TRBJ1-1
TGCAGTGCTAGCGAGGGGCAGCCCCAGCATTTT,CSASEGQPQHF,-,once,TRBV20-1,TRBJ1-5
TGCGCCAGCAGCCAAGGAACAGGGAGCAATCAGCCCCAGCATTTT,CASSQGTGSNQPQHF,-,few,TRBV4-1,TRBJ1-5
TGTGCCAGCAGCCCACTAGATCTCAATCAGCCCCAGCATTTT,CASSPLDLNQPQHF,-,many,TRBV28,TRBJ1-5
TGTGCCAGCAGCCCGCTAGGGGGGGGCTCTAACTATGGCTACACCTTC,CASSPLGGGSNYGYTF,-,few,TRBV7-2,TRBJ1-2
TGTGCCACGGGGGGGGCGAGCTCCTATAATTCACCCCTCCACTTT,CATGGASSYNSPLHF,-,-,TRBV28,TRBJ1-6
TGTGCCAGCAGCGTACTAGCGGGAGCCCACAATGAGCAGTTCTTC,CASSVLAGAHNEQFF,TRBD2,-,TRBV9,TRBJ2-1
TGTGCCAGCAGTTACTCTTGGGACTACGAGCAGTACTTC,CASSYSWDYEQYF,-,-,TRBV6-5,TRBJ2-7
TGTGCCAGCAGCTTAGCCACCCTTTACAATGAGCAGTTCTTC,CASSLATLYNEQFF,-,-,TRBV11-2,TRBJ2-1
TGTGCCAGCAGCCCTACTAGCGGGGTTAAGGAGACCCAGTACTTC,CASSPTSGVKETQYF,TRBD2,-,TRBV7-2,TRBJ2-5
TGTGCCAGCGCCAGGGTAATCAACCTAGAGACCCAGTACTTC,CASARVINLETQYF,-,-,TRBV5-5,TRBJ2-5
TGCGCCAGCAGCCAAGTTGTCGGCGACTATGGCTACACCTTC,CASSQVVGDYGYTF,-,few,TRBV4-1,TRBJ1-2
TGTGCCAGCAGCTCCCCGGACACTGAAGCTTTCTTT,CASSSPDTEAFF,-,-,TRBV7-3,TRBJ1-1
TGTGCCAGTCTTCCGGCAGGAGGAAATCAGCCCCAGCATTTT,CASLPAGGNQPQHF,-,once,TRBV27,TRBJ1-5
TGTGCCAGCAGCCAAGTGGGGGCGCAATATGAGCAGTTCTTC,CASSQVGAQYEQFF,-,-,TRBV14,TRBJ2-1
TGTGCCACCTGTTTTAGCGGGGGGGCCACAGATACGCAGTATTTT,CATCFSGGATDTQYF,TRBD2,-,TRBV28,TRBJ2-3
TGTGCCAGCCGGCCATCGGACAGGGCTTCCGGGGAGCTGTTTTTT,CASRPSDRASGELFF,TRBD1,-,TRBV25-1,TRBJ2-2
TGTGCCAGCAGTTCCCCGGGTCGGGCAGATACGCAGTATTTT,CASSSPGRADTQYF,-,-,TRBV28,TRBJ2-3
TGTGCCAGCAGTGACCCGACTAGCGGAGCCAAAAACATTCAGTACTTC,CASSDPTSGAKNIQYF,TRBD2,-,TRBV6-1,TRBJ2-4